The 17 T cell receptor beta chains given below trace back to one sample, sequenced in a study of identical twins (dated by TCRdb to the mid-2010s). The library was produced with 5' RACE. TCRdb names Illumina HiSeq 2000 as the instrument used. TCRdb cleaned the public reads at Q25 with fastp, built clones with MiXCR and kept in-frame beta chains. Rows are combined by CDR3 protein, so each entry shows the most common genes and DNA. The sample table holds some 1,600,000 distinct CDR3 sequences, of which about 30% were seen once. The ten largest clones capture more than 0.25% of the sample. The sample consisted of cord blood. The receptors were gathered from a newborn girl in good health.

J is TRBJ2-7 and V is TRBV12-3 or TRBV12-4; maybe TRBD2 (7 bases). This CDR3 comprises 15 residues. V dropped 4 bases and J dropped 5 bases, with 18 bases sitting between them. CDR3 protein: CASSYGLGGADEQYF. The CDR3 DNA follows: TGTGCCAGCAGTTACGGTTTAGGGGGGGCTGACGAGCAGTACTTC.

V gene TRBV7-2 combines with J gene TRBJ2-1, with 16 bases lining up with TRBD2. This CDR3 is built from 15 residues. Per germline, CDR1 SGHTA and CDR2 FQGNSA. J gave up 9 bases and V 7 bases, and 6 bases lay outside the gene matches. In DNA, the CDR3 is TGTGCCAGCACCCCGGGACTAGCGGGAGGGGGTGAGCAGTTCTTC. It translates to CASTPGLAGGGEQFF. Variable domain in full (rest from reference TRBV7-2 and TRBJ2-1): GAGVSQSPSNKVTEKGKDVELRCDPISGHTALYWYRQSLGQGLEFLIYFQGNSAPDKSGLPSDRFSAERTGGSVSTLTIQRTQQEDSAVYLCASTPGLAGGGEQFFGPGTRLTVL.

V gene TRBV10-3 combines with J gene TRBJ2-2; 10 positions agree with TRBD2. The CDR3 is made up of 19 amino acids. CDR1 ENHRY and CDR2 SYGVKD come from the germline V gene. V was pared by 0 bases and J by 0 bases, with 7 bases of the junction left unmatched. The CDR3 DNA is TGTGCCATCAGTGAGTCGACCGGGACTAGCGTACCGAACACCGGGGAGCTGTTTTTT. This codes for CAISESTGTSVPNTGELFF.

V gene TRBV6-1 combines with J gene TRBJ1-3; D is uncertain. V shed 5 bases and J shed 0 bases, with 11 bases lying between them. The CDR3 loop spans 15 amino acids. CDR1 is MNHNS and CDR2 is SASEGT in the germline V gene. The CDR3 nucleotides read TGTGCCAGCAGTTCGGAGATCCTCTCTGGAAACACCATATATTTT. Protein: CASSSEILSGNTIYF.

A few counts support this clonotype. The chain links TRBV3-1 to TRBJ1-1, with TRBD1 matching over 8 bases. Germline V lookup: CDR1 LGHDT, CDR2 YNNKEL (reference sequence). The V gene end was trimmed by 4 bases and the J gene end by 4 bases; junction bases not matched to a gene: 8. The CDR3 runs 15 residues. The CDR3 is CASSPMTGVSTEAFF. The CDR3 DNA follows: TGTGCCAGCAGCCCAATGACAGGGGTCTCCACTGAAGCTTTCTTT.

This clonotype was detected a few times. V usage is TRBV20-1 and J usage is TRBJ2-1; 9 bases line up with TRBD2. The germline V gene has CDR1 DFQATT and CDR2 SNEGSKA (reference sequence). Trimming cost V 1 base and J 5 bases; bases outside gene matches: 15. The CDR3 spans 18 residues. The CDR3 DNA follows: TGCAGTGCTAGAGTAAACACCGTACTAGCGGGTCCAAACAATGAGCAGTTCTTC. The encoded protein is CSARVNTVLAGPNNEQFF.

This clonotype has a handful of counts. The gene calls are TRBV21-1 and TRBJ2-7. TRBV21-1 is a pseudogene segment. The CDR3 consists of 13 residues. CDR3 coding DNA: TGTGCCAGCAGCAAGGATCACCCCTACGAGCAGTACTTC. Protein: CASSKDHPYEQYF.

This clonotype was detected only a few times. The CDR3 DNA reads as TGTGCCAGCAGCCCTTATAGCGGGAGAACCGATGAGCAGTTCTTC. This gives the protein CASSPYSGRTDEQFF. This chain links TRBV3-1 with TRBJ2-1; 9 bases fit TRBD2. Germline values: CDR1 LGHDT, CDR2 YNNKEL (reference sequence). This CDR3 spans 15 amino acids. The V gene end was trimmed by 4 bases and the J gene end by 8 bases; junction bases not matched to a gene: 9.

This clonotype showed up many times. The chain uses TRBV29-1 and TRBJ2-5; TRBD1 matches at 8 bases. This CDR3 has 13 amino acids. From germline, CDR1 is SQVTM and CDR2 ANQGSEA. Trimming at V came to 4 bases and at J to 5 bases, leaving 6 bases not matched to a gene. The CDR3 sequence: CSVVGQVRETQYF. CDR3 coding DNA: TGCAGCGTTGTGGGACAGGTCAGGGAGACCCAGTACTTC.

Only a few counts were recorded for this clonotype. The V call is TRBV12-3 or TRBV12-4, the J call TRBJ2-7, with a weak D call TRBD1 (5 bases). The V end lost 6 bases, the J end lost 0 bases, and 12 bases lay between the germline ends. This CDR3 comprises 14 residues. The CDR3 DNA follows: TGTGCCAGCAGCTTCTCCCAGGGCTCCTACGAGCAGTACTTC. Encoded protein: CASSFSQGSYEQYF.

V usage is TRBV13 and J usage is TRBJ2-2; the match to TRBD2 covers 8 bases. The V gene end was trimmed by 1 base and the J gene end by 5 bases; junction bases not matched to a gene: 12. CDR1 PRHDT and CDR2 FYEKMQ come from the germline V gene (reference sequence). This CDR3 is 18 amino acids long. CDR3 coding DNA: TGTGCCAGCAGCTTAGAGCTTCCCCTAGCGGGCCCAACCGGGGAGCTGTTTTTT. It is translated as CASSLELPLAGPTGELFF. Based on the CDR3 plus reference TRBV13 and TRBJ2-2, the full variable domain is AAGVIQSPRHLIKEKRETATLKCYPIPRHDTVYWYQQGPGQDPQFLISFYEKMQSDKGSIPDRFSAQQFSDYHSELNMSSLELGDSALYFCASSLELPLAGPTGELFFGEGSRLTVL.

This clonotype was seen ten or more times. The gene calls are TRBV28 and TRBJ2-1; D unresolved. V dropped 3 bases and J dropped 4 bases, with 4 bases sitting between them. The CDR3 is made up of 12 amino acids. Germline-derived CDR1 and CDR2 are MDHEN and SYDVKM. The CDR3 loop reads CASSFPYNEQFF. The CDR3 nucleotides read TGTGCCAGCAGTTTCCCGTACAATGAGCAGTTCTTC.

The chain employs TRBV20-1 and TRBJ2-7; 11 positions match TRBD1. This CDR3 region has 14 residues. The ends lost 5 bases at V and 2 bases at J; junction bases unmatched: 5. Germline V gene lookup returns CDR1 DFQATT and CDR2 SNEGSKA (reference sequence). CDR3 coding DNA: TGCAGTGCTGGAGGGACAGGGGGTCCCTACGAGCAGTACTTC. Protein: CSAGGTGGPYEQYF.

This clonotype has a handful of counts. The J gene is TRBJ1-2, the V gene TRBV25-1, with TRBD1 matching over 8 bases. The CDR3 covers 16 residues. Germline lookup yields CDR1 MGHDK and CDR2 SYGVNS. Trimming cost V 4 bases and J 4 bases; bases outside gene matches: 11. For the CDR3, the DNA is TGTGCCAGCAGTGCAGCCGGGGCAGGGGGCCTCTATGGCTACACCTTC. Residues: CASSAAGAGGLYGYTF.

The chain uses TRBV7-9 and TRBJ1-5; a weak D match, TRBD1 (5 bases). The germline CDR1 and CDR2 sequences are SEHNR and FQNEAQ (reference sequence). The V end lost 1 base, the J end lost 2 bases, and 12 bases lay between the germline ends. There are 16 residues in the CDR3. CDR3 DNA sequence: TGTGCCAGCAGCTTAGGAGGGGCGGGGGGCAATCAGCCCCAGCATTTT. Translated: CASSLGGAGGNQPQHF.

Notes on this clonotype: A much larger clone is a single base away; this may be a read error. This rearrangement joins TRBV5-1 to TRBJ2-1, with D perhaps matching TRBD1 (5 bases). Germline V gives CDR1 SGHRS, CDR2 YFSETQ. This CDR3 spans 14 amino acids. The CDR3 nucleotides are TGCGCCGGCAGCTTTGGGGCTACCTACAATGAGCAGTTCTTC. Protein product: CAGSFGATYNEQFF.

The V gene is TRBV20-1, the J gene TRBJ2-5, with TRBD2 matching over 9 bases. J lost 1 base, V lost 6 bases, and 12 bases had no gene match. The CDR3 is 16 amino acids. The V gene's germline CDR1 is DFQATT and CDR2 SNEGSKA (reference sequence). The CDR3 nucleotides are TGCAGTGCAATAGCGGGGGCCCGGACTATCCAAGAGACCCAGTACTTC. Its protein product is CSAIAGARTIQETQYF.